Listed below are T cell receptor beta chains from one sample, sequenced in a study of cytomegalovirus exposure and HLA in healthy donors. Clones were sequenced by immunoSEQ multiplex PCR, and TCRdb holds only the in-frame ones, with some missing. The sample holds approximately 100,000 clones, 71% seen once. The sequencing sample was made of PBMCs. These TCRs come from a female donor in good health and CMV-seronegative. CDR3s leave out the opening cysteine and the closing phenylalanine or tryptophan. Fields, in order: V gene, CDR3 protein.

TRBV7-6 | ASSSDRTVRETQY
TRBV6-1 | ASSSRGPDTQY
TRBV10-3 | AIRGQGALNEQY
TRBV9 | ASSVGAGYNQPQH
TRBV10-1 | ASSIAGVLGVQF
TRBV6-1 | ASSETNPRVRTTYEQY
TRBV5-1 | ASSLEGGTSYNEQF
TRBV19 | ASSILQGGEQY
TRBV6-1 | ASSTLAGPGELF
TRBV5-1 | ASSTGTGNTGELF
TRBV19 | ASSMAGGIYNEQF
TRBV9 | ASSVGGNPTDTQY
TRBV10-3 | AISEGLYEQY
TRBV6-5 | ASSYGDRAF
TRBV27 | ASSYRGPAYNEQF
TRBV6-4 | ASSVQGAGEQF
TRBV30 | AWSTPGLKAGELF
TRBV9 | ASSETDAYEQY
TRBV27 | ASSGPRQGRSGEAF
TRBV7-6 | ASSPQATGVGEQY
TRBV30 | AWSSTHNEQF
TRBV7-8 | ASSFPNVSGANVLT
TRBV11-1 | ASSLLVGYEQY
TRBV6-5 | ASSYGETQIF
TRBV19 | ASIGPGTSGSSEQY
TRBV28 | ASSFSGRANEQF
TRBV27 | ASSWGTGTYEQY
TRBV5-5 | ASSSRPQGYEQY
TRBV7-9 | ASSPSSVAGGREQF
TRBV27 | ASRRTGHYEQY
TRBV25-1 | ASSDPGLAHYEQY
TRBV30 | AWSEASGSTDTQY
TRBV28 | ASSLPLGGGYEQY
TRBV25-1 | ASSGGGKNIQY
TRBV9 | ASSVGWGVITEAF
TRBV5-1 | ASSLVRRGDSYGYT
TRBV5-1 | ASSLEASGSRYNEQF
TRBV5-1 | ASGQEGQLNEQF
TRBV28 | ASQNTGELF
TRBV7-8 | ASSLGPGETQY
TRBV5-4 | ASSLSPMNTEAF